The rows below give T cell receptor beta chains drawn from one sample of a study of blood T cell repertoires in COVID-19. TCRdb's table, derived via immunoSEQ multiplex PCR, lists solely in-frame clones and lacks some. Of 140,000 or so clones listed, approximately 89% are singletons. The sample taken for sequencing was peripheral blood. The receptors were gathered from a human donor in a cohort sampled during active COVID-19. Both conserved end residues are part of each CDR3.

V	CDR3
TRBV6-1	CASSEAGGVEQYF
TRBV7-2	CASSLDTNPGLSDTQYF
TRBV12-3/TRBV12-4	CATANEYQETQYF
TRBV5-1	CASSLGPGQFYGYTF
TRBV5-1	CASSLHGKIAGETQYF
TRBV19	CASLGGGGVTEAFF
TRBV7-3	CASSLMGAEADTQYF
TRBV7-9	CASSFQNRGLSYGYTF
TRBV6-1	CASSDAAGGGETQYF
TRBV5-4	CASSAGVSGKNIQYF
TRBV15	CATSSASGTGWVNTEAFF
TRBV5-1	CASSSTGDGYTF
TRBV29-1	CSVSRTGSYEQYF
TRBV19	CASSIQAANYGYTF
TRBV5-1	CASSLVSGGADTQYF
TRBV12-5	CASGPGTPQETQYF
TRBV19	CASSNIRVTGELFF